These 5 T cell receptor beta chains originate from one sample sequenced in a study of early T cells in non-severe SARS-CoV-2 infection (dated by TCRdb to the early 2020s). Libraries were prepared through 5' RACE. Sequencing relied on a NextSeq 500. The raw public data were reprocessed by TCRdb itself: fastp quality trimming at Q25, MiXCR clonotype calling, in-frame beta chains only. CDR3 protein duplicates are merged, each entry listing the most common genes and DNA. The sample records tens of thousands of distinct CDR3 sequences, roughly 12% of which are singletons. About 5% of the sample comes from the top ten. Material for sequencing was whole blood. The receptors were sampled from an adult who was a healthcare worker with PCR-confirmed SARS-CoV-2 infection or an uninfected control (not recorded which).

This clonotype was picked up many times. The chain links TRBV5-6 to TRBJ2-7, with D unclear. V shed 4 bases and J shed 2 bases, with 4 bases lying between them. Germline values: CDR1 SGHDT, CDR2 YYEEEE. The CDR3 extends over 11 amino acids. The CDR3 loop is CASSIAYEQYF. The DNA of the CDR3 is TGTGCCAGCAGCATAGCCTACGAGCAGTACTTC.

The V call is TRBV10-1, the J call TRBJ2-1; D perhaps matches TRBD1 (6 bases). V lost 0 bases and J lost 6, with 12 bases in between. This CDR3 comprises 15 residues. In germline, CDR1 is WNHNN, CDR2 SYGVQD (reference sequence). DNA of the CDR3: TGCGCCAGCAGTGAGTCTAGGGGGATTGGCAATGAGCAGTTCTTC. It encodes CASSESRGIGNEQFF.

The rearrangement uses TRBV18 and TRBJ1-2; TRBD1 agrees at 7 bases. V was clipped by 6 bases and J by 0 bases; unmatched bases: 7. Germline CDR1 KGHSH, CDR2 LQKENI. This CDR3 has 15 residues. The CDR3 loop reads CASSNSGTANYGYTF. In DNA form, the CDR3 reads TGTGCCAGCTCGAACTCCGGGACAGCTAACTATGGCTACACCTTC.

This clonotype was counted ten times or more. This sequence joins TRBV9 and TRBJ2-1; 8 nucleotides line up with TRBD1. The CDR3 is 15 amino acids. CDR1 is SGDLS and CDR2 is YYNGEE in the germline V gene. The J segment lost 4 bases and the V segment lost 0 bases, leaving 3 bases of the junction unmatched. The CDR3 loop reads CASSVGTGKYNEQFF. CDR3 in DNA: TGTGCCAGCAGCGTAGGGACAGGGAAATACAATGAGCAGTTCTTC.

The rearrangement uses TRBV3-1 and TRBJ2-6, with 7 bases aligning to TRBD1. The trim removed 4 bases at V and 3 bases at J, leaving 3 bases unmatched. The germline gives CDR1 LGHDT, CDR2 YNNKEL (reference sequence). The CDR3 runs 15 residues. CDR3 in amino acids: CASSPQGYGANVLTF. The CDR3 DNA reads as TGTGCCAGCAGCCCACAGGGGTATGGGGCCAACGTCCTGACTTTC.